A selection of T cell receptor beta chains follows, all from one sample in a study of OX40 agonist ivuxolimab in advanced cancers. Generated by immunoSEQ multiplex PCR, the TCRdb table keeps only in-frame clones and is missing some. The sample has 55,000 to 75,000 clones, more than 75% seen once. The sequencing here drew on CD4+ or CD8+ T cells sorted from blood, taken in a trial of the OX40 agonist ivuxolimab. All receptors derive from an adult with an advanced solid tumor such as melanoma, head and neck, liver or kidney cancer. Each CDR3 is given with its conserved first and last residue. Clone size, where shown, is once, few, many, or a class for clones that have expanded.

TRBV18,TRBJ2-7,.,CASSPGEGYGEQYF
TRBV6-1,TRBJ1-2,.,CASSEATRQHYTF
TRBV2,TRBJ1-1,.,CASQRTGIQIF
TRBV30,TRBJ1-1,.,CAWSVQRNTEAFF
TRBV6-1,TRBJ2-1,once,CATDLGVNEQFF
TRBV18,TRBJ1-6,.,CASSPRTKNNSPLHF
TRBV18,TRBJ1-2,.,CASSPASANYGYTF
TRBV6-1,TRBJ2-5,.,CASQTSGSAQETQYF
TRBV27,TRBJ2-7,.,CASSLSPGATYEQYF
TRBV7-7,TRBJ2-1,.,CASSLYEGREQFF
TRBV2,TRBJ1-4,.,CASREYGTDNEKLFF
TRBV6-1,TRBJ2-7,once,CASSEVLHYEQYF
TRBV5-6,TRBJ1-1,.,CASRDSGGPSEAFF
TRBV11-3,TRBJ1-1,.,CASSLVGWGLNTEAFF
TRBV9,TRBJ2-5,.,CASSVGQTRETQYF
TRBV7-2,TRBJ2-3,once,CASSSRTSGGGTQYF
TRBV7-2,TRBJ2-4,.,CASSSERRAKNIQYF
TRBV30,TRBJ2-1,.,CAWSVGSGGFNEQFF
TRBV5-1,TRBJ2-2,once,CASSLSASLTGELFF
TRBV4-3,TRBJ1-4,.,CTSSQEIGRTNEKLFF
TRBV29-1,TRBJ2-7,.,CSVTRDPYEQYF
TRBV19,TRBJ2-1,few,CASSQGREQFF
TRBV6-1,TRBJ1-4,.,CASRWGGGEKLFF
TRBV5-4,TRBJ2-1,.,CASSSPGGRGNEQFF
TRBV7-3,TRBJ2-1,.,CASSATSGGAGEQFF
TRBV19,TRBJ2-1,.,CASSSGYEQFF
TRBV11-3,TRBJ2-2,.,CASSLGLAGFFQANTGELFF
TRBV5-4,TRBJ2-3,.,CASSFFIDSSTDTQYF
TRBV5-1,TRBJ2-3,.,CASNPRATGGDTQYF
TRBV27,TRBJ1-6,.,CASSWGNSPLHF
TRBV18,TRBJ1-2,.,CASSPPGQSGYTF
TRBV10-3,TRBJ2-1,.,CAISESAGSAANEQFF
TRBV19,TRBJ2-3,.,CASSIGLAGVTDTQYF
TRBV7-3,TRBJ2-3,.,CASSPSSGGAGSADTQYF
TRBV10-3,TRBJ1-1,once,CAAGIPGQGVGDTEAFF
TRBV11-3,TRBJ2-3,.,CASSFGASTDTQYF
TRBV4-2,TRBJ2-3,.,CASSQGRYGDTQYF
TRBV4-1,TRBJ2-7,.,CASSQDGASNEQYF
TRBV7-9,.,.,CASSLQQGRNEQYF
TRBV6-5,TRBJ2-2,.,CASSYGVFTGELFF
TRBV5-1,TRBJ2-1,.,CASSLELAVNEQFF
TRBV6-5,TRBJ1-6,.,CASSMDRGFGSPLHF
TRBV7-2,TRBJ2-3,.,CASSLRGFADTQYF
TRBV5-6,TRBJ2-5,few,CASRFAPGETQYF
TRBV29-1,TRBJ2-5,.,CSVGKGRTEETQYF
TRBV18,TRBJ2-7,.,CASSPTGRGGRDPYEQYF
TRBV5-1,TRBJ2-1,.,CASSTGTSGRGNEQFF
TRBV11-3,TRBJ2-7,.,CASSLADSSSYEQYF
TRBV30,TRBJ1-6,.,CAWSVGRDYSPLHF
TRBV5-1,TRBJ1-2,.,CASSLQIDRKGGYTF